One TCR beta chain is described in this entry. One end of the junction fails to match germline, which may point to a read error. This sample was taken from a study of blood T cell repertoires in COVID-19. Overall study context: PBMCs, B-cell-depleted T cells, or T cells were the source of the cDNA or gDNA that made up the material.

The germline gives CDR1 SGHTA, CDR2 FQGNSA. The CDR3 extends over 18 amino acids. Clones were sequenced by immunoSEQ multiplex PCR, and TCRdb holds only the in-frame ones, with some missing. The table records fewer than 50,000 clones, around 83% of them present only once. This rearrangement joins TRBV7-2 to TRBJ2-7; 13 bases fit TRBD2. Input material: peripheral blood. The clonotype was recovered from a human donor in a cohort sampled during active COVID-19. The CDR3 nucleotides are TGTGCCAGCAGCTTATACCCGGGACTAGCGGGACGGTCCTCCGAGCAGTACTTC. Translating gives CASSLYPGLAGRSSEQYF. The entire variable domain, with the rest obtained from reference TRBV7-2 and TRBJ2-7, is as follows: GAGVSQSPSNKVTEKGKDVELRCDPISGHTALYWYRQSLGQGLEFLIYFQGNSAPDKSGLPSDRFSAERTGGSVSTLTIQRTQQEDSAVYLCASSLYPGLAGRSSEQYFGPGTRLTVT.